The rows below give T cell receptor beta chains drawn from one sample of a study of blood T cell repertoires in COVID-19. The method was immunoSEQ multiplex PCR; TCRdb's version includes in-frame clones alone and lacks a portion of them. This table holds 200,000 or so clones, under 90% found once. The specimen was PBMCs or T cells enriched from blood (not recorded which). The receptors stem from a man in his 60s who had recovered from COVID-19. Both conserved end residues are part of each CDR3. A D gene is named only where the DNA matches it firmly. Size values are once, few and many counts, or a class for expanded clones, and some rows have none.

clone size	D gene	V gene	J gene	CDR3 DNA	CDR3 protein
NA	NA	TRBV7-2	TRBJ2-3	TGTGCCAGCAGCGCCTCCGGTGCGCGGGATACGCAGTATTTT	CASSASGARDTQYF
NA	NA	TRBV19	TRBJ1-1	TGTGCCAGTAGTATAGTTAGGGGGAACACTGAAGCTTTCTTT	CASSIVRGNTEAFF
NA	TRBD1	TRBV2	TRBJ2-3	TGTGCCAGCACCCGGGACAGGGGGCAAGGAGATACGCAGTATTTT	CASTRDRGQGDTQYF
NA	NA	TRBV7-3	TRBJ1-6	TGTGCCAGCAGCTTAGACGGGAGGGGACAACATAATTCACCCCTCCACTTT	CASSLDGRGQHNSPLHF
NA	TRBD1	TRBV4-3	TRBJ1-4	TGCGCCAGCAGCCAAGATTACAGGGGTAATGAAAAACTGTTTTTT	CASSQDYRGNEKLFF
NA	TRBD2	TRBV18	TRBJ2-7	TGTGCCAGCTCACCCTTAAGCGGGACGCACTACGAGCAGTACTTC	CASSPLSGTHYEQYF
once	NA	TRBV4-2	TRBJ2-5	TGTGCCAGCAGCCGCCTACTAGATCGGGAGACCCAGTACTTC	CASSRLLDRETQYF
NA	TRBD1	TRBV2	TRBJ1-5	TGTGCCAGCAATCCGACAGGGTTGGGGTTTGGGCCCCAGCATTTT	CASNPTGLGFGPQHF
NA	NA	TRBV6-5	TRBJ2-7	TGTGCCAGCAGTTGGGGATGGCAGGGGGGTTACGAGCAGTACTTC	CASSWGWQGGYEQYF
once	TRBD1	TRBV7-9	TRBJ2-7	TGTGCCAGCGGTCACCGGGACAGGGGCCCCGAGCAGTACTTC	CASGHRDRGPEQYF
NA	TRBD2	TRBV7-8	TRBJ2-1	TGTGCCAGCAGACCCGGCGTGGGGGGGGCCTACAATGAGCAGTTCTTC	CASRPGVGGAYNEQFF
NA	NA	TRBV2	TRBJ2-4	TGTGCCAGCTTGAATGGAGGGGACGGAAACATTCAGTACTTC	CASLNGGDGNIQYF
NA	NA	TRBV5-4	TRBJ2-5	TGTGCCAGCAGCTTGTTGCAGGGAGAGACCCAGTACTTC	CASSLLQGETQYF
NA	TRBD2	TRBV5-1	TRBJ2-3	TGCGCCAGCAGCTTGACTAGCGGTAGCACAGATACGCAGTATTTT	CASSLTSGSTDTQYF
NA	TRBD1	TRBV7-8	TRBJ2-7	TGTGCCAGCAGCTGGGGACAGAGGAGCTACGAGCAGTACTTC	CASSWGQRSYEQYF
NA	TRBD1	TRBV3-1/TRBV3-2	TRBJ1-1	TGTGCCAGCAGCCTAGACAGGGTTGAAGCTTTCTTT	CASSLDRVEAFF
NA	NA	TRBV7-8	TRBJ1-6	TGTGCCAGCAGCTTATTTGGGGGGGATAATTCACCCCTCCACTTT	CASSLFGGDNSPLHF
NA	NA	TRBV20-1	TRBJ2-1	TGCAGTGCCGTATACAATGAGCAGTTCTTC	CSAVYNEQFF
NA	TRBD2	TRBV12-3/TRBV12-4	TRBJ2-3	TGTGCCACCCGGACTAGCGGCACAGATACGCAGTATTTT	CATRTSGTDTQYF
NA	TRBD1	TRBV5-1	TRBJ2-3	TGCGCCAGCAGCTCCACCTCTGACAGGGGTAGCACAGATACGCAGTATTTT	CASSSTSDRGSTDTQYF
once	NA	TRBV6-2/TRBV6-3	TRBJ1-1	TGTGCCAGCAGTTTGCGGAAGAACACTGAAGCTTTCTTT	CASSLRKNTEAFF
once	NA	TRBV7-9	TRBJ1-4	TGTGCCAGCAGCTTTACAGATAATGAAAAACTGTTTTTT	CASSFTDNEKLFF
NA	NA	TRBV6-6	TRBJ1-2	TGTGCCAGCAACATAGCCGGTGGCTACACCTTC	CASNIAGGYTF
NA	TRBD1	TRBV11-3	TRBJ2-1	TGTGCCAGCAGCTTTTATTCGGGACAGGGGGCTGGTGAGCAGTTCTTC	CASSFYSGQGAGEQFF
NA	NA	TRBV7-6	TRBJ2-2	TGTGCCAGCAGCTTAGTTTCAGGGGCGGGTACCGGGGAGCTGTTTTTT	CASSLVSGAGTGELFF
NA	TRBD1	TRBV15	TRBJ2-7	TGTGCCACCAGCAGGGGGGAGTGGGCCAGGGGGTACGGCGAGCAGTACTTC	CATSRGEWARGYGEQYF
once	TRBD1	TRBV24-1	TRBJ1-1	TGTGCCACCAGTGATGGCTCCGGGACAGGGGAAGTAGTTGAAGCTTTCTTT	CATSDGSGTGEVVEAFF
NA	NA	TRBV7-6	TRBJ1-6	TGTGCCAGCAGCTCTCAATCAGGGGCCTATAATTCACCCCTCCACTTT	CASSSQSGAYNSPLHF
NA	NA	TRBV18	TRBJ1-3	TGTGCCAGCTCACCACAGGAGCTTATCTCTGGAAACACCATATATTTT	CASSPQELISGNTIYF
once	NA	TRBV5-6	TRBJ1-5	TGTGCCAGCAGCCCCGGGGGAGGTCAGCCCCAGCATTTT	CASSPGGGQPQHF
NA	TRBD2	TRBV19	TRBJ2-1	TGTGCCAGTATGAAAGCGGGGGCCTACAATGAGCAGTTCTTC	CASMKAGAYNEQFF
NA	TRBD2	TRBV10-3	TRBJ2-1	TGTGCCATCAGACCGGGACTAGCGTCCAATGAGCAGTTCTTC	CAIRPGLASNEQFF
NA	TRBD1	TRBV29-1	TRBJ2-7	TGCAGCGCTGTTAGACCGGGACAGGGGGCGGGGGAGCAGTACTTC	CSAVRPGQGAGEQYF
NA	TRBD2	TRBV10-1	TRBJ2-2	TGCGCCAGCAGTGCCACCAGCGGGGGAATGGGGGAGCTGTTTTTT	CASSATSGGMGELFF
NA	NA	TRBV10-3	TRBJ2-3	TGTGCCATCCGTAAGGGGGCAGGAGGGGAAGATACGCAGTATTTT	CAIRKGAGGEDTQYF
NA	TRBD1	TRBV6-5	TRBJ2-6	TGTGCCAGCAGGACAGGGGACGGGGCCAACGTCCTGACTTTC	CASRTGDGANVLTF
NA	NA	TRBV12-3/TRBV12-4	TRBJ2-7	TGTGCCAGCAGTTTTGTCGACGAGCAGTACTTC	CASSFVDEQYF
NA	TRBD1	TRBV9	TRBJ2-3	TGTGCCAGCAGCATATGGGGGCTGGGACAGGGGGTTAGCACAGATACGCAGTATTTT	CASSIWGLGQGVSTDTQYF
NA	NA	TRBV6-5	TRBJ1-4	TGTGCCAGCAGTTTTGGCAGGGCTCGTGAAAAACTGTTTTTT	CASSFGRAREKLFF
NA	NA	TRBV19	TRBJ1-1	TGTGCCAGTAGTGGAGCGACTGAAGCTTTCTTT	CASSGATEAFF
NA	NA	TRBV24-1	TRBJ2-3	TGTGCCACCCAAGAGCAGGGCACAGATACGCAGTATTTT	CATQEQGTDTQYF
NA	TRBD1	TRBV7-6	TRBJ1-2	TGTGCCAGCAGCCCGGACAGGGGTATTGAGGGCTACACCTTC	CASSPDRGIEGYTF
NA	TRBD1	TRBV10-3	TRBJ2-1	TGTGCCATCGGGGGGACAGGGGCCAATGAGCAGTTCTTC	CAIGGTGANEQFF
NA	TRBD2	TRBV5-1	TRBJ2-5	TGCGCCAGCAGCTCTGGACTAGCTGCGTCTCAAGAGACCCAGTACTTC	CASSSGLAASQETQYF
few	TRBD1	TRBV18	TRBJ2-3	TGTGCCAGCTCACCAGGACAGGCTAGCACAGATACGCAGTATTTT	CASSPGQASTDTQYF
NA	TRBD1	TRBV2	TRBJ1-5	TGTGCCAGTAGTCCTGGACAGGCCCAGCCTCCCCAGCATTTT	CASSPGQAQPPQHF
NA	NA	TRBV18	TRBJ2-5	TGTGCCAGCTCAGCCTCCTCAGGAGAGACCCAGTACTTC	CASSASSGETQYF
NA	NA	TRBV6-5	TRBJ2-2	TGTGCCAGCATGGGAGGCGGGGAGCTGTTTTTT	CASMGGGELFF
NA	TRBD1	TRBV25-1	TRBJ1-2	TGTGCCAGCGAAGGACAGGGGCATGGCTACACCTTC	CASEGQGHGYTF
NA	NA	TRBV20-1	TRBJ2-1	TGCAGTGCTAGTGTCTACTCCTACAATGAGCAGTTCTTC	CSASVYSYNEQFF
NA	TRBD2	TRBV15	TRBJ2-7	TGTGCCACCCGCAGTGAGCTAGCGGGGGGGCATGAGCAGTACTTC	CATRSELAGGHEQYF
NA	NA	TRBV7-9	TRBJ2-2	TGTGCCAGCAGCTTAGGACAGTCGAACACCGGGGAGCTGTTTTTT	CASSLGQSNTGELFF
NA	TRBD1	TRBV7-8	TRBJ1-2	TGTGCCAGCAGCTCGGGACAGGGGGTGAATATAAACTATGGCTACACCTTC	CASSSGQGVNINYGYTF
NA	NA	TRBV30	TRBJ1-2	TGTGCCTGGAGGGGAGAGGAAGACTATGGCTACACCTTC	CAWRGEEDYGYTF
NA	TRBD2	TRBV4-2	TRBJ2-3	TGTGCCAGCAGCCAAGATCTGGCAGCGGGGGAACGCACAGATACGCAGTATTTT	CASSQDLAAGERTDTQYF